A single sample gave rise to the 11 T cell receptor beta chains below, sequenced in a study of T cells in Graves' hyperthyroidism and ophthalmopathy. Researchers amplified the TCR beta CDR3 regions from RNA transcripts. In the first-round RT-PCR of the TCR CDR3, the HTBI primer set was used. A single record per CDR3 protein comes from TCRdb applying MiXCR to the multiplex PCR reads. The sample shows about 360,000 distinct CDR3 sequences, about a fifth of them seen only once. Sequences were obtained from blood. These receptors all come from a woman aged 18-30 years with Graves' hyperthyroidism.

In this sample, this clonotype turned up many times. The rearrangement joins TRBV29-1 to TRBJ1-2, with 8 positions matching TRBD1. V was clipped by 5 bases and J by 5 bases; unmatched bases: 10. This CDR3 contains 14 residues. Per germline, CDR1 SQVTM and CDR2 ANQGSEA. The CDR3 DNA follows: TGCAGCGTTTACGGCGGACAGGGAACGTATGGCTACACCTTC. Protein sequence: CSVYGGQGTYGYTF.

The table lists this clonotype with a few counts. The chain couples TRBV2 to TRBJ1-3; D is possibly TRBD1 (6 bases). V lost 7 bases, J lost 0 bases, and 10 bases lay in between. The CDR3 is 14 amino acids. Per germline, CDR1 SNHLY and CDR2 FYNNEI. DNA for the CDR3: TGTGCCAGCACAGGGGAGAGCTCTGGAAACACCATATATTTT. Translated: CASTGESSGNTIYF.

This clonotype showed up many times. This rearrangement joins TRBV6-1 to TRBJ2-5; 8 bases line up with TRBD1. The trim removed 3 bases at V and 7 bases at J, leaving 7 bases unmatched. Per the germline V gene, CDR1 is MNHNS and CDR2 is SASEGT. This CDR3 spans 14 amino acids. CDR3 nucleotides: TGTGCCAGCAGTGACTTCGGACAGGGAGGGACCCAGTACTTC. Protein product: CASSDFGQGGTQYF.

The table lists this clonotype with many counts. The chain joins TRBV12-3 or TRBV12-4 to TRBJ1-2; D is unclear. The ends were cut back, 6 bases at V and 4 bases at J, with 15 bases in the middle. The CDR3 is 14 amino acids. This CDR3 reads CASSSARLFYGYTF. The CDR3 DNA follows: TGTGCCAGCAGCTCGGCGCGGCTATTCTATGGCTACACCTTC.

This clonotype was detected a few times. J is TRBJ1-5 and V is TRBV7-9; 9 nucleotides match TRBD1. The CDR3 is 14 residues long. V lost 4 bases to trimming and J lost 9 bases; unmatched junction nucleotides: 7. Germline CDR1 reads SEHNR; CDR2 reads FQNEAQ (reference sequence). The CDR3 DNA follows: TGTGCCAGCAGCTCGGGACAGGGCTCGTCGCCCCAGCATTTT. It specifies CASSSGQGSSPQHF.

Ten or more counts support this clonotype. The J gene is TRBJ1-5, the V gene TRBV28, with D unresolved. CDR3 length: 17 residues. V lost 5 bases to trimming and J lost 2 bases, with 19 bases between them. CDR1 is MDHEN and CDR2 is SYDVKM in the germline V gene. CDR3 sequence reads: CASSLQRRVGGNQPQHF. For the CDR3, the DNA is TGTGCCAGCAGTCTCCAACGGCGCGTTGGGGGCAATCAGCCCCAGCATTTT.

This clonotype has a count of ten or more. The chain is built from TRBV14 and TRBJ1-2; D unclear. The V end was cut by 3 bases, the J end by 1 base, with 3 bases between. In germline, CDR1 is SGHDN, CDR2 FVKESK. The CDR3 is made up of 12 amino acids. CDR3 residues: CASSHNNYGYTF. The CDR3, as DNA: TGTGCCAGCAGCCACAATAACTATGGCTACACCTTC.

This clonotype was seen a handful of times. The V and J genes are TRBV20-1 and TRBJ2-6, with 11 bases identical to TRBD1. The CDR3 totals 19 residues. V lost 1 base to trimming and J lost 2 bases; unmatched junction nucleotides: 10. Per the germline V gene, CDR1 is DFQATT and CDR2 is SNEGSKA (reference sequence). DNA of the CDR3: TGCAGTGCTAGAGCAATCCGGGACAGGGGGTTTCCTGGGGCCAACGTCCTGACTTTC. Its translation is CSARAIRDRGFPGANVLTF.

This clonotype appeared many times. J is TRBJ2-7 and V is TRBV6-1; D is tentatively TRBD1 or TRBD2 (5 bases each). Trimming stripped 3 bases from V and 1 base from J, with 10 bases between. Germline loops: CDR1 MNHNS, CDR2 SASEGT. The CDR3 covers 14 residues. The DNA for the CDR3 is TGTGCCAGCAGTGATGGGGGTGGGTCCTACGAGCAGTACTTC. It yields the protein CASSDGGGSYEQYF.

The sample holds many counts of this clonotype. V is TRBV12-3 or TRBV12-4 and J is TRBJ2-7, with D hard to call. The CDR3 sequence is 12 residues long. V gave up 3 bases and J gave up 5 bases, with 8 bases separating them. The CDR3 loop is CASSFGQNEQYF. In DNA, the CDR3 is TGTGCCAGCAGTTTTGGCCAAAACGAGCAGTACTTC.

This clonotype was observed at least ten times. V gene TRBV9 combines with J gene TRBJ2-7; D tentatively reads TRBD1 or TRBD2 (5 bases each). Germline V gene lookup returns CDR1 SGDLS and CDR2 YYNGEE. The CDR3 contains 13 residues. V lost 3 bases, J lost 3 bases, and 10 bases lay in between. The CDR3 sequence: CASSAGDRYEQYF. The CDR3 DNA reads as TGTGCCAGCAGCGCCGGGGACCGCTACGAGCAGTACTTC.